The 5 T cell receptor beta chains below were found in one sample sequenced in a study of control samples from healthy donors and cancer patients. Clones were read by immunoSEQ multiplex PCR, and TCRdb kept only the in-frame ones, dropping some. The table shows some 100,000 clones, with approximately 92% occurring only once. Input material: blood. Every receptor here comes from a human donor in good health. The donor label of this sample is uncertain.

The chain has TRBV2 and TRBJ1-1, with a possible D match to TRBD1 (5 bases). The CDR3 runs 13 residues. Germline lookup yields CDR1 SNHLY and CDR2 FYNNEI. The germline V and J ends were trimmed by 6 bases and 5 bases, with 13 bases remaining between them. CDR3 sequence reads: CASSAGRGTEAFF. The DNA of the CDR3 is TGTGCCAGCAGCGCAGGGCGAGGTACTGAAGCTTTCTTT.

V is TRBV7-2 and J is TRBJ2-1; possible D gene TRBD2, 6 bases. Trimming shortened V by 9 bases and J by 7 bases, and 19 bases separated the two germline ends. The CDR3 sequence is 14 residues long. Germline V CDR1 and CDR2: SGHTA, FQGNSA. This CDR3 is CASRARLARNEQFF. The DNA for the CDR3 is TGTGCCAGTCGGGCGAGGCTAGCGCGGAATGAGCAGTTCTTC.

This clone was observed a single time. This sequence joins TRBV19 and TRBJ1-2; D is undetermined. Germline values: CDR1 LNHDA, CDR2 SQIVND (reference sequence). This CDR3 has 13 amino acids. V was clipped by 5 bases and J by 0 bases, with 7 bases between them. Here the CDR3 DNA reads TGTGCCAGTAGTCCAGAAGCTAACTATGGCTACACCTTC. Its protein is CASSPEANYGYTF.

The chain links TRBV7-6 to TRBJ2-7, with D maybe TRBD1 (6 bases). Germline values: CDR1 SGHVS, CDR2 FNYEAQ. This CDR3 has 12 amino acids. Trimming took off 5 bases at V and 2 bases at J, with 7 bases between the two ends. The CDR3 spells CASSRGTYEQYF. The CDR3 nucleotides are TGTGCCAGCAGCAGGGGGACCTACGAGCAGTACTTC.

The V and J genes are TRBV19 and TRBJ1-5; no clear D gene. The CDR3 covers 13 residues. The V end was cut by 3 bases, the J end by 5 bases, with 8 bases between. Germline values: CDR1 LNHDA, CDR2 SQIVND (reference sequence). CDR3 bases: TGTGCCAGTAGTATTTCTGGGTATCAGCCCCAGCATTTT. This sequence encodes CASSISGYQPQHF.